This record concerns one T cell receptor beta chain sequence. Its specificity is not known. Other DNA variants within this sample encode the same CDR3. The data stem from a study of radiation and T cells in renal cell carcinoma. Clones were read by immunoSEQ multiplex PCR, and TCRdb kept only the in-frame ones, dropping some. The repertoire holds 140,000 to 150,000 clones, 65% to 90% seen once, with roughly 17% in the top ten. Study results and caveats: From baseline, blood top tumor clonotypes peaked at 2 weeks post-radiation.

The time point is: blood 4 weeks post-SBRT, at nephrectomy. Treatment in this sample: 15 Gy SBRT to primary tumor, nephrectomy 4 weeks later. Nephrectomy followed 15 Gy stereotactic body radiation by 4 weeks. Blood was sampled at baseline, 2 weeks and 4 weeks after SBRT. The tumor was a clear cell renal cell carcinoma. The germline V gene has CDR1 MNHEY and CDR2 SVGAGI. V gave up 6 bases and J gave up 5 bases, with 7 bases separating them. This CDR3 is 11 amino acids long. The material sequenced was blood, taken from a patient whose treatment included radiotherapy and nephrectomy. The receptor was derived from a woman aged 50 to 60 with renal cell carcinoma. The chain couples TRBV6-5 to TRBJ2-5; either TRBD1 or TRBD2 may supply D (5 bases each). The CDR3: CASRGEETQYF. The CDR3 DNA sequence: TGTGCCAGCAGGGGGGAGGAGACCCAGTACTTC.